Below are 9 T cell receptor beta chains sequenced from a single sample in a study of PD-1 blockade in mismatch repair-deficient tumors. Only in-frame clones appear in the TCRdb table, and some are missing; sequencing was by immunoSEQ multiplex PCR. This table has 100,000 to 150,000 clones, 88% appearing once. The source was peripheral blood, collected 70 to 72 weeks after starting pembrolizumab. The receptor source for this set is an adult with mismatch repair-deficient cancer.

The V and J genes are TRBV5-4 and TRBJ2-1; TRBD2 matches at 15 bases. CDR1 is SGHNT, CDR2 YYREEE, per germline (reference sequence). This CDR3 is 16 amino acids long. Trimming removed 3 bases from V and 9 bases from J; junction bases left unmatched: 7. The CDR3 region has the DNA TGTGCCAGCAGCTGGGGACTAGCGGGAGGAAAGGGTGAGCAGTTCTTC. It is translated as CASSWGLAGGKGEQFF.

This clone was seen more than once but under ten times. The chain links TRBV4-1 to TRBJ2-7; the match to TRBD2 covers 10 bases. The CDR3 consists of 17 residues. Germline V gives CDR1 MGHRA, CDR2 YSYEKL. The V and J ends lost 3 bases and 7 bases, in that order; junction bases with no gene match: 15. This CDR3 reads CASSQGEGLAGAGEQYF. CDR3 DNA: TGCGCCAGCAGCCAGGGGGAGGGTCTAGCGGGAGCGGGTGAGCAGTACTTC.

This clone appeared a few times. This rearrangement joins TRBV7-2 to TRBJ2-5, with TRBD2 identical over 12 bases. CDR3 length equals 16 residues. With V trimmed by 4 bases and J by 2 bases, 5 bases remained unmatched. From germline, CDR1 is SGHTA and CDR2 FQGNSA. CDR3 residues: CASSSPGTSGQETQYF. The CDR3 DNA is TGTGCCAGCAGCTCCCCCGGGACTAGCGGGCAAGAGACCCAGTACTTC. Looking up the rest from reference TRBV7-2 and TRBJ2-5 gives the full variable domain: GAGVSQSPSNKVTEKGKDVELRCDPISGHTALYWYRQSLGQGLEFLIYFQGNSAPDKSGLPSDRFSAERTGGSVSTLTIQRTQQEDSAVYLCASSSPGTSGQETQYFGPGTRLLVL.

The table lists this clone with a count of one. The chain recombines TRBV2 with TRBJ2-4; 7 positions match TRBD2. Germline CDR1 and CDR2: SNHLY and FYNNEI. After removal of 3 bases from V and 7 bases from J, the junction contained 6 bases not matched to a gene. The CDR3 has 14 amino acids. CDR3 coding DNA: TGTGCCAGCAGTGAGGTGGGAGGGCCGAACATTCAGTACTTC. Translating it yields CASSEVGGPNIQYF. The whole variable domain, remainder taken from reference TRBV2 and TRBJ2-4, is EPEVTQTPSHQVTQMGQEVILRCVPISNHLYFYWYRQILGQKVEFLVSFYNNEISEKSEIFDDQFSVERPDGSNFTLKIRSTKLEDSAMYFCASSEVGGPNIQYFGAGTRLSVL.

The J gene is TRBJ2-7, the V gene TRBV14, with D uncertain. The CDR3 loop spans 13 amino acids. V was trimmed by 1 base and J by 5 bases, leaving 9 bases between them. Germline V gives CDR1 SGHDN, CDR2 FVKESK. The CDR3 DNA follows: TGTGCCAGCAGCCAAGTTTTTGGGCACGAGCAGTACTTC. It codes for CASSQVFGHEQYF.

V usage is TRBV5-1 and J usage is TRBJ2-1; no reliable D call. The V end lost 0 bases, the J end lost 7 bases, and 8 bases lay between the germline ends. CDR3 length equals 13 residues. Per germline, CDR1 SGHRS and CDR2 YFSETQ. The CDR3 region is CASSLASSNEQFF. The CDR3 bases are TGCGCCAGCAGCTTGGCCTCTTCTAATGAGCAGTTCTTC.

The gene calls are TRBV18 and TRBJ2-5, with D hard to call. This CDR3 spans 15 amino acids. Germline CDR1 KGHSH, CDR2 LQKENI. With 3 bases removed from V and 0 bases from J, the gap between germline ends came to 11 bases. CDR3: CASSPLPTDQETQYF. The CDR3, as DNA: TGTGCCAGCTCACCGTTGCCGACGGACCAAGAGACCCAGTACTTC. Filled out from reference TRBV18 and TRBJ2-5, the complete variable domain reads NAGVMQNPRHLVRRRGQEARLRCSPMKGHSHVYWYRQLPEEGLKFMVYLQKENIIDESGMPKERFSAEFPKEGPSILRIQQVVRGDSAAYFCASSPLPTDQETQYFGPGTRLLVL.

Here the CDR3 DNA reads TGCGCCAGCAGGGATACATCGGGACAGTTTAATGGCTACACCTTC. Translated: CASRDTSGQFNGYTF. The chain has TRBV5-1 and TRBJ1-2; 7 bases are shared with TRBD1. This CDR3 is 15 amino acids long. V dropped 5 bases and J dropped 6; count of bases not matched to a gene: 13. Germline loops: CDR1 SGHRS, CDR2 YFSETQ. The variable domain in full, completed from reference TRBV5-1 and TRBJ1-2, reads KAGVTQTPRYLIKTRGQQVTLSCSPISGHRSVSWYQQTPGQGLQFLFEYFSETQRNKGNFPGRFSGRQFSNSRSEMNVSTLELGDSALYLCASRDTSGQFNGYTFGSGTRLTVV.

This chain connects TRBV11-1 to TRBJ2-7, with D possibly TRBD1 on 6 matching bases. V dropped 5 bases and J dropped 3 bases, with 14 bases sitting between them. Per the germline V gene, CDR1 is SGHAT and CDR2 is FQDESV (reference sequence). The length of the CDR3 is 14 residues. This chain's CDR3 is CASSPETGDYEQYF. The CDR3 DNA is TGTGCCAGCAGCCCCGAGACAGGAGACTACGAGCAGTACTTC.